Given below is one T cell receptor (beta chain) in context. Antigen unknown. This entry comes from a study of T cells expressing NK-cell markers. Study-level information: Out of eight donors sequenced, seven tested HCMV-seropositive and the remaining one seronegative. Study findings and constraints: Of the CD8+ T cell pool in roughly six donors, roughly 1.0-8% was accounted for by dominant NKG2C+ clonotypes. In a few donors, dominant clonotypes made up roughly 28.3-65% of CD3+CD56-NKG2C+ cells. It is unclear if expanded NKG2C-expressing clones target HCMV antigens.

CDR1 and CDR2 (germline): MNHNS, SASEGT. CDR3 length equals 14 residues. TCRdb reprocessed the 5' RACE reads and keeps a single row for each CDR3 protein, giving no DNA. The sample table includes hundreds of thousands of distinct CDR3 sequences. The receptor was isolated from a man between 18 and 29 years old in good health. The chain links TRBV6-1 to TRBJ2-1; the D gene TCRdb calls, TRBD2, cannot be checked with no DNA. Sequenced input: blood T cells: a sorted CD56 or NKG2C T cell subset, CD4+ or CD8+ T cells, or bulk PBMC T cells (not recorded which). The CDR3 sequence is CASNSGSSYNEQFF.